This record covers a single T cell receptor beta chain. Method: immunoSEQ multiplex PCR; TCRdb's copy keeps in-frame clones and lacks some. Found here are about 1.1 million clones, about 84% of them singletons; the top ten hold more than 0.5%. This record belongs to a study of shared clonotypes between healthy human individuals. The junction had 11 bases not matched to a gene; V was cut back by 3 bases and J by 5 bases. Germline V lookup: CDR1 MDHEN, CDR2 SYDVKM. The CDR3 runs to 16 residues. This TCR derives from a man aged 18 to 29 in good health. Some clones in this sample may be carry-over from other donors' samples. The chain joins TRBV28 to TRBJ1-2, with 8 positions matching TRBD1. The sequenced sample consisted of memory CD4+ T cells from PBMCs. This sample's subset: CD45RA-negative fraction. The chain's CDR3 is CASSLGRGTGIYGYTF. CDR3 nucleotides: TGTGCCAGCAGTTTGGGCAGGGGGACAGGAATTTATGGCTACACCTTC.